The 28 T cell receptor beta chains reported below all come from one sample, sequenced in a study of blood T cell repertoires in COVID-19 (dated by TCRdb to the early 2020s). Library preparation was by the immunoSEQ multiplex PCR assay. TCRdb retrieved this table from immuneACCESS and kept in-frame rearrangements only. Not all clones are present; in checked studies, unresolved V genes account for under half, and no reason is known for the remainder. This sample gives about 250,000 clones in total; 80% to 90% of them show up just once. Jointly, the top ten make up about 4.5% of the sample. Sequencing was performed on peripheral blood. These receptors were obtained from a woman aged 70 to 79 with acute or convalescent COVID-19.

The chain combines TRBV2 with TRBJ1-2; 8 bases match TRBD1. The CDR3 extends over 14 amino acids. The junction had 11 bases not matched to a gene; V was cut back by 8 bases and J by 6 bases. CDR1 is SNHLY, CDR2 FYNNEI, per germline. As DNA, the CDR3 is TGTGCCAGCGGGGGACAGGTGTTCTATGATGGCTACACCTTC. Protein sequence: CASGGQVFYDGYTF.

The V call is TRBV5-1, the J call TRBJ2-7, with TRBD1 as a possible D gene (5 bases). V lost 0 bases and J 3 bases, leaving 13 bases between the germline ends. CDR3 size: 15 residues. In germline, CDR1 is SGHRS, CDR2 YFSETQ. The CDR3 coding sequence is TGCGCCAGCAGCTTGGCCTCCGACAGTTACTACGAGCAGTACTTC. This codes for CASSLASDSYYEQYF.

V usage is TRBV6-6 and J usage is TRBJ1-2; D is perhaps TRBD1 (5 bases). CDR1 and CDR2 from the germline V gene are MNHNY and SVGAGI (reference sequence). The CDR3 runs 13 residues. V gave up 6 bases and J gave up 4 bases, with 12 bases separating them. CDR3 bases: TGTGCCAGCAGCCCACAGGCCTCCTATGGCTACACCTTC. Its protein is CASSPQASYGYTF.

The rearrangement uses TRBV6-2 or TRBV6-3 and TRBJ1-5, with D possibly matching TRBD1 (5 bases). The CDR3 runs to 14 residues. The germline V and J ends were trimmed by 2 bases and 4 bases, with 9 bases remaining between them. The germline gives CDR1 MNHEY, CDR2 SVGEGT. The CDR3 protein is CASSYIGGNQPQHF. The DNA for the CDR3 is TGTGCCAGCAGTTACATCGGGGGAAATCAGCCCCAGCATTTT.

The genes are TRBV5-1 and TRBJ2-5, with 7 bases lining up with TRBD1. Germline CDR1 SGHRS, CDR2 YFSETQ. V trimming: 4 bases; J trimming: 4 bases; junction bases outside the gene matches: 4. The CDR3 runs 13 residues. The CDR3 region is CASSLGTAETQYF. The CDR3 region has the DNA TGCGCCAGCAGCCTCGGGACAGCAGAGACCCAGTACTTC. The full variable domain, its missing parts supplied by reference TRBV5-1 and TRBJ2-5, is KAGVTQTPRYLIKTRGQQVTLSCSPISGHRSVSWYQQTPGQGLQFLFEYFSETQRNKGNFPGRFSGRQFSNSRSEMNVSTLELGDSALYLCASSLGTAETQYFGPGTRLLVL.

The chain uses TRBV7-2 and TRBJ2-2, with D maybe TRBD2 (6 bases). The CDR3 has 15 amino acids. Germline V gene sequence: CDR1 SGHTA, CDR2 FQGNSA. V was pared by 1 base and J by 4 bases, with 10 bases between. This CDR3 is CASSLVRDVTGELFF. In DNA, the CDR3 is TGTGCCAGCAGCTTAGTGCGGGACGTCACCGGGGAGCTGTTTTTT.

This chain links TRBV29-1 with TRBJ1-1, with 7 bases identical to TRBD1. The CDR3 is 13 residues long. With V trimmed by 8 bases and J by 5 bases, 11 bases remained unmatched. The germline V gene has CDR1 SQVTM and CDR2 ANQGSEA. CDR3 nucleotides: TGCAGCCCATACCGACAGGGTAGTACTGAAGCTTTCTTT. This encodes CSPYRQGSTEAFF.

The chain combines TRBV29-1 with TRBJ1-2, with D hard to call. Per the germline V gene, CDR1 is SQVTM and CDR2 is ANQGSEA. CDR3 length: 13 amino acids. V was trimmed by 0 bases and J by 6 bases, leaving 11 bases between them. CDR3 in amino acids: CSVEDPGKDGYTF. The CDR3 DNA reads as TGCAGCGTTGAAGACCCAGGAAAAGATGGCTACACCTTC.

In its sample, this clone was seen once. This rearrangement joins TRBV6-2 or TRBV6-3 to TRBJ2-5; 11 positions agree with TRBD2. The CDR3 runs 16 residues. Germline CDR1 MNHEY, CDR2 SVGEGT. V lost 4 bases and J lost 5; bases outside the gene matches: 9. CDR3 DNA: TGTGCCAGCAGTTTCGCTAGCGGGGGGCCATGGGAGACCCAGTACTTC. It encodes CASSFASGGPWETQYF.

The rearrangement joins TRBV12-5 to TRBJ1-2; D gene uncertain. This CDR3 comprises 13 residues. Per germline, CDR1 LGHNT and CDR2 FRNRAP. The V gene lost 2 bases and the J gene lost 3 bases, with 7 bases spanning the gap. CDR3 coding DNA: TGTGCTAGTGGTTTGACCGGAGACTATGGCTACACCTTC. Translation gives CASGLTGDYGYTF.

This chain joins TRBV6-5 and TRBJ1-2, with TRBD1 matching 7 bases. The germline CDR1 and CDR2 sequences are MNHEY and SVGAGI. V lost 6 bases and J lost 4; bases outside the gene matches: 8. This CDR3 is 14 amino acids long. The CDR3 sequence: CASSLDRWGYGYTF. In nucleotides, the CDR3 is TGTGCCAGCAGCCTGGACAGGTGGGGCTATGGCTACACCTTC.

The chain combines TRBV14 with TRBJ1-2; D may be TRBD1 (5 bases). This CDR3 is built from 16 residues. Deletions cut 4 bases from V and 4 bases from J, with 19 bases between. Germline CDR1 SGHDN, CDR2 FVKESK. CDR3 residues: CASSPKTLTAGYGYTF. In nucleotides, the CDR3 is TGTGCCAGCAGCCCCAAGACCCTGACAGCGGGCTATGGCTACACCTTC.

This CDR3 reads CASRMASEETQYF. DNA for the CDR3: TGCGCCAGCAGAATGGCTAGCGAAGAGACCCAGTACTTC. The chain combines TRBV5-1 with TRBJ2-5; possibly TRBD2 for D (6 bases). The V and J ends lost 5 bases and 3 bases respectively, with 11 bases between them. Germline V gene data show CDR1 as SGHRS and CDR2 as YFSETQ. This CDR3 has 13 residues.

The chain has TRBV7-2 and TRBJ1-1; D is undetermined. Germline V gene sequence: CDR1 SGHTA, CDR2 FQGNSA. This CDR3 comprises 12 residues. Trimming took off 3 bases at V and 5 bases at J, with 7 bases between the two ends. For the CDR3, the DNA is TGTGCCAGCAGCTTCGGGTTTACTGAAGCTTTCTTT. As protein: CASSFGFTEAFF.

This clone appeared a few times. The sample carries other DNA sequences with the same CDR3. The CDR3 sequence: CASSLDRSEAFF. DNA of the CDR3: TGTGCCAGCAGCTTAGACAGGTCTGAAGCTTTCTTT. The chain combines TRBV7-2 with TRBJ1-1; tentatively, D is TRBD1 (5 bases). Trimming shortened V by 1 base and J by 6 bases, and 6 bases separated the two germline ends. CDR1 and CDR2 (germline): SGHTA, FQGNSA. CDR3 length equals 12 residues. The full variable domain, its missing parts supplied by reference TRBV7-2 and TRBJ1-1, is GAGVSQSPSNKVTEKGKDVELRCDPISGHTALYWYRQSLGQGLEFLIYFQGNSAPDKSGLPSDRFSAERTGGSVSTLTIQRTQQEDSAVYLCASSLDRSEAFFGQGTRLTVV.

This chain joins TRBV28 and TRBJ1-1; perhaps TRBD1 as D (5 bases). The V end was cut by 5 bases, the J end by 8 bases, with 21 bases between. This CDR3 contains 15 residues. CDR1 is MDHEN and CDR2 is SYDVKM in the germline V gene. This CDR3 reads CASSTQRRGYPEAFF. The CDR3 bases are TGTGCCAGCAGTACACAAAGAAGGGGATACCCAGAAGCTTTCTTT.

In this sample, this clone turned up once. The chain recombines TRBV3-1 (or the pseudogene TRBV3-2) with TRBJ1-1; D is unresolved. CDR1 and CDR2 (germline): LGHDT, YNNKEL (reference sequence). Deletions cut 0 bases from V and 7 bases from J, with 18 bases between. This CDR3 region has 16 residues. CDR3 protein: CASSQEAFFLGSEAFF. The CDR3 bases are TGTGCCAGCAGCCAAGAGGCCTTCTTTCTGGGGAGTGAAGCTTTCTTT.

The chain combines TRBV7-9 with TRBJ1-4; D is uncertain. The V gene lost 1 base and the J gene lost 0 bases, with 6 bases spanning the gap. CDR3 length equals 15 residues. CDR1 is SEHNR, CDR2 FQNEAQ, per germline (reference sequence). Here the CDR3 DNA reads TGTGCCAGCAGCTTAGAGGGAGCAACTAATGAAAAACTGTTTTTT. Translation gives CASSLEGATNEKLFF.

This clone was recorded a few times. The rearrangement uses TRBV10-3 and TRBJ1-1; unclear D gene. The germline CDR1 and CDR2 sequences are ENHRY and SYGVKD. V shed 5 bases and J shed 8 bases, with 9 bases lying between them. The CDR3 is 11 amino acids. In DNA form, the CDR3 reads TGTGCCATCAGTAAGGAGGGAGAAGCTTTCTTT. Translating it yields CAISKEGEAFF.

Only a few counts were recorded for this clone. The chain joins TRBV11-1 to TRBJ2-5; TRBD1 matches 12 bases. V shed 6 bases and J 4 bases; nucleotides not matched to a gene: 9. CDR3 size: 16 residues. CDR1 SGHAT and CDR2 FQDESV come from the germline V gene (reference sequence). CDR3 in DNA: TGTGCCAGCAGTTTTCCCCGGGGACAGGGGGCAGAGACCCAGTACTTC. Translating gives CASSFPRGQGAETQYF. Based on the CDR3 plus reference TRBV11-1 and TRBJ2-5, the full variable domain is EAEVAQSPRYKITEKSQAVAFWCDPISGHATLYWYRQILGQGPELLVQFQDESVVDDSQLPKDRFSAERLKGVDSTLKIQPAELGDSAMYLCASSFPRGQGAETQYFGPGTRLLVL.

The chain has TRBV6-5 and TRBJ1-6, with TRBD1 matching 8 bases. This CDR3 has 13 amino acids. The V and J ends lost 6 bases and 10 bases, in that order; junction bases with no gene match: 5. CDR1 is MNHEY, CDR2 SVGAGI, per germline. CDR3 residues: CASSGQGGSPLHF. The CDR3 region has the DNA TGTGCCAGCAGCGGACAGGGCGGATCACCCCTCCACTTT.

The CDR3 DNA is TGTGCCAGCAGTTCCCCACCCCCGGGACAGGGCGATGGCTACACCTTC. The encoded protein is CASSSPPPGQGDGYTF. The chain combines TRBV28 with TRBJ1-2; 9 nucleotides agree with TRBD1. After removal of 4 bases from V and 6 bases from J, the junction contained 12 bases not matched to a gene. The CDR3 length is 16 residues. The germline V gene encodes CDR1 MDHEN and CDR2 SYDVKM.

The CDR3 DNA reads TGCAGTGCTAGTATAACTGCTACCTACGAGCAGTACTTC. It yields the protein CSASITATYEQYF. The rearrangement links TRBV20-1 to TRBJ2-7; unclear D gene. CDR1 is DFQATT, CDR2 SNEGSKA, per germline (reference sequence). The CDR3 loop spans 13 amino acids. V lost 3 bases, J lost 2 bases, and 11 bases lay in between.

V usage is TRBV18 and J usage is TRBJ1-1; 10 bases match TRBD1. The ends lost 6 bases at V and 4 bases at J; junction bases unmatched: 5. The V gene's germline CDR1 is KGHSH and CDR2 LQKENI. This CDR3 region has 14 residues. For the CDR3, the DNA is TGTGCCAGCTCCCCGACAGGGGGCCTCACTGAAGCTTTCTTT. It codes for CASSPTGGLTEAFF.

This sequence joins TRBV27 and TRBJ2-7; D unclear. The CDR3 covers 13 residues. The germline gives CDR1 MNHEY, CDR2 SMNVEV (reference sequence). Trimming pared 3 bases from V and 3 bases from J, leaving 9 bases between. The CDR3 reads CASSFYSNYEQYF. CDR3 nucleotides: TGTGCCAGCAGTTTCTACTCAAACTACGAGCAGTACTTC.

In DNA, the CDR3 is TGCGCCAGCAGCTTAAAGAGTGGTGGTCAAGAGACCCAGTACTTC. Amino acid sequence: CASSLKSGGQETQYF. The chain combines TRBV5-1 with TRBJ2-5; D remains ambiguous. Trimming left V 2 bases short and J 2 bases short, with 13 bases between. The CDR3 extends over 15 amino acids. Looked up from germline, CDR1 is SGHRS and CDR2 is YFSETQ. Filled out from reference TRBV5-1 and TRBJ2-5, the complete variable domain reads KAGVTQTPRYLIKTRGQQVTLSCSPISGHRSVSWYQQTPGQGLQFLFEYFSETQRNKGNFPGRFSGRQFSNSRSEMNVSTLELGDSALYLCASSLKSGGQETQYFGPGTRLLVL.

This clone was counted between two and nine times. The chain joins TRBV10-3 to TRBJ2-3; D ambiguous. V gave up 0 bases and J gave up 2 bases, with 9 bases separating them. The CDR3 totals 15 residues. Germline-derived CDR1 and CDR2 are ENHRY and SYGVKD. Written as DNA, the CDR3 is TGTGCCATCAGTGAGTCAACCACCTACACAGATACGCAGTATTTT. Translated: CAISESTTYTDTQYF.

This chain connects TRBV9 to TRBJ1-5; a weak D match, TRBD1 (5 bases). Germline values: CDR1 SGDLS, CDR2 YYNGEE. Trimming removed 7 bases from V and 1 base from J, with 9 bases in between. CDR3 length: 13 amino acids. The CDR3 DNA sequence: TGTGCCAGCGGGGGGGGAAGCAATCAGCCCCAGCATTTT. Its translation is CASGGGSNQPQHF.